This T cell receptor (beta chain) was sequenced in a study of shared clonotypes between healthy human individuals. Study-wide background: For every donor, three CD4 naive, three CD4 memory, two CD8 naive and one CD8 memory plates were used. Whole-study results and caveats: Clonotypes not shared had lower generation probabilities than those common to all four donors. Estimated clonotype richness was generally higher in naive than memory subsets.

Clones were sequenced by immunoSEQ multiplex PCR, and TCRdb holds only the in-frame ones, with some missing. Of about 2.4 million clones listed, more than 90% are singletons. Partitioning of CD4+ cells yielded a CD45RA+ naive subset and a CD45RA-negative memory subset. The V gene end was trimmed by 5 bases and the J gene end by 3 bases; junction bases not matched to a gene: 12. This CDR3 contains 17 residues. In germline, CDR1 is KGHSH, CDR2 LQKENI. Points on this clone: Its antigen is currently unknown.

This sequence was found in a man between 18 and 29 years old in good health. The V and J genes are TRBV18 and TRBJ2-7, with TRBD1 identical over 11 bases. Sequenced: naive CD4+ T cells sorted from blood. Subset of the sample: CD45RA+ positively selected. DNA of the CDR3: TGTGCCAGCTCATCGCCCGGGACAGGGGGAAGAGGCTACGAGCAGTACTTC. This gives the protein CASSSPGTGGRGYEQYF. The whole variable domain, filled in from reference TRBV18 and TRBJ2-7, reads NAGVMQNPRHLVRRRGQEARLRCSPMKGHSHVYWYRQLPEEGLKFMVYLQKENIIDESGMPKERFSAEFPKEGPSILRIQQVVRGDSAAYFCASSSPGTGGRGYEQYFGPGTRLTVT.